This TCR beta chain was captured by sequencing in a study of T cells in Graves' hyperthyroidism and ophthalmopathy. Across the study: At the time of initial diagnosis and before any treatment, peripheral blood was collected.

Regions amplified from RNA transcripts were the TCR beta CDR3 regions. HTBI primers drove first-round RT-PCR of the TCR CDR3. One entry per CDR3 protein, called by TCRdb with MiXCR from the multiplex PCR reads. The table includes roughly 290,000 distinct CDR3 sequences, about 17% detected once. The sample holds many counts of this clonotype. The study included ophthalmopathy patients with Clinical Activity Score at least 3, NOSPECS grade at least 4 and duration under 3 months. Exclusion of patients followed from uncontrolled infection, other autoimmune disease, pregnancy or lactation. Every diagnosis used clinical symptoms, serum thyroxine and TRAb, thyroid ultrasound and orbital computed tomography. Trimming cost V 6 bases and J 2 bases; bases outside gene matches: 7. Germline loops: CDR1 MDHEN, CDR2 SYDVKM. The CDR3 totals 15 residues.

This receptor was identified in a woman aged 60-75 years with Graves' ophthalmopathy. V gene TRBV28 combines with J gene TRBJ2-7; 10 bases align to TRBD2. Specimen: blood. CDR3 DNA sequence: TGTGCCAGCAGGGGATGGACTAGCGGAACCTACGAGCAGTACTTC. Translated, it gives CASRGWTSGTYEQYF.